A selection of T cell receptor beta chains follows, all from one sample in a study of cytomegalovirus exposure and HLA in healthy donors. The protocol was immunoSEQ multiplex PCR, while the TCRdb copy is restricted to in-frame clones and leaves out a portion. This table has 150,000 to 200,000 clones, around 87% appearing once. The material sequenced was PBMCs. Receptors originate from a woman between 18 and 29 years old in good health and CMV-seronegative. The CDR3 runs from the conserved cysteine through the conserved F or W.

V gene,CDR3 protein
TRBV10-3,CATVGLAGVDEQFF
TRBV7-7,CASSLGPGTGSYEQYF
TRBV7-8,CASSPSGTPGLNNEQFF
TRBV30,CAWEQGPTYEQYF
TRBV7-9,CASSSLNQPQHF
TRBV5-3,CARSLVIFFGVSGNTIYF
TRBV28,CASSLQSEAFF
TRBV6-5,CASRWRGRVYGGYTF
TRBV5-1,CASSLGEGASGNTIYF
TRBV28,CASSPDTAQETQYF
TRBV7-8,CASSLTPIDRTGGYGYTF
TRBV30,CAWGRGQGMGEQYF
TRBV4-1,CASSQDARGHNEQFF
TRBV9,CASSPVGGEGYEQYF
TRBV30,CAWSVHEGQGYTF
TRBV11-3,CASSLGTGRTGELFF
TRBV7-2,CASSASGTGGFKNIQYF
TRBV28,CASRSDIHQPQHF
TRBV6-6,CASSPEGSGETQYF
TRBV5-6,CASSLGTTEQYF
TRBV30,CAWSRRGLSVDYNEQFF
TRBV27,CASSGQTGNSGANVLTF
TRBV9,CASSGRAGGRGDTQYF
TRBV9,CASSVATRDNEQFF
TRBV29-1,CSVTDRDYGYTF
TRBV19,CASSLYGQGGYSYGYTF
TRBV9,CASSVSGTSGYNEQFF
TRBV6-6,CASSGGEQYF
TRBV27,CASSFLDSFYEQYF
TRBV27,CAGSHKGPGLAGSYEQYF
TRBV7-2,CASSKSGLEGGTQYF
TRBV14,CASSQDRGLAVDEQYF
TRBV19,CASSILGQASYEQYF
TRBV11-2,CASSLSGTSGSTDTQYF
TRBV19,CASSMTSGGYNEQFF
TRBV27,CASSRQGARTDTQYF
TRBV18,CASSSPEAGASYNEQFF
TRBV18,CASSPARGIGEQYF
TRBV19,CASSIGGSDTEAFF